This is a list of T cell receptor beta chains from one sample in a study of CD39 and CD103 CD8 tumor-infiltrating T cells. Data came from immunoSEQ multiplex PCR; TCRdb stores just in-frame clones and leaves some out. The table shows approximately 18,000 clones, with about 89% occurring only once. Input material: CD8+ T cells sorted from blood. The receptor source for this set is a human donor with head and neck squamous cell carcinoma. Both conserved end residues are part of each CDR3. The D gene is left open where the match is weak. Not every row has a clone size; where given, it reads once, few, many or a size class.

TRBJ2-3	TRBV10-3	NA	NA	CAISESWGPPTDTQYF	TGTGCCATCAGTGAGTCGTGGGGCCCCCCGACAGATACGCAGTATTTT
TRBJ2-3	TRBV28	TRBD1	NA	CASSSPSAQQGIITDTQYF	TGTGCCAGCAGTTCCCCCTCGGCCCAACAGGGGATCATCACAGATACGCAGTATTTT
TRBJ1-2	TRBV7-9	NA	NA	CASSLTGENYGYTF	TGTGCCAGCAGCTTAACGGGGGAGAACTATGGCTACACCTTC
TRBJ2-7	TRBV27	TRBD2	NA	CASKPGLAGGSYEQYF	TGTGCCAGCAAACCGGGACTAGCGGGGGGGTCCTACGAGCAGTACTTC
TRBJ2-2	TRBV5-1	TRBD2	few	CASSFGAGGTGELFF	TGCGCCAGCAGCTTTGGAGCGGGGGGGACCGGGGAGCTGTTTTTT
TRBJ1-3	TRBV15	NA	once	CATSLGLAGNTIYF	TGTGCCACCAGCTTGGGACTGGCTGGAAACACCATATATTTT
TRBJ1-4	TRBV10-2	NA	few	CASKGGASEKLFF	TGCGCCAGCAAAGGGGGGGCCAGTGAAAAACTGTTTTTT
TRBJ1-3	TRBV28	NA	once	CASSYGLGSGNTIYF	TGTGCCAGCAGTTATGGGTTAGGCTCTGGAAACACCATATATTTT
TRBJ2-3	TRBV5-1	TRBD2	once	CASSFGSGGPSADTQYF	TGCGCCAGCAGCTTTGGTAGCGGGGGGCCCTCGGCAGATACGCAGTATTTT
TRBJ1-2	TRBV6-4	NA	NA	CASSDSGSHGYTF	TGTGCCAGCAGTGACTCCGGGTCCCATGGCTACACCTTC
TRBJ2-7	TRBV5-5	TRBD1	NA	CASSLTRDRGHEQYF	TGTGCCAGCAGCTTGACGCGGGACAGGGGTCACGAGCAGTACTTC
TRBJ2-3	TRBV7-9	NA	NA	CASSHTTGHLFTDTQYF	TGTGCCAGCAGCCACACAACGGGACATCTTTTCACAGATACGCAGTATTTT
TRBJ1-5	TRBV5-6	NA	NA	CASSLIGQKNSNQPQHF	TGTGCCAGCAGCTTGATAGGACAGAAAAATAGCAATCAGCCCCAGCATTTT
TRBJ1-1	TRBV7-9	NA	NA	CASSPAREMNTEAFF	TGTGCCAGCAGCCCGGCCCGGGAGATGAACACTGAAGCTTTCTTT
TRBJ2-7	TRBV6-1	NA	NA	CASSDSWGANYEQYF	TGTGCCAGCAGTGATAGTTGGGGGGCGAACTACGAGCAGTACTTC
TRBJ1-1	TRBV28	TRBD1	once	CASSFPTGYALNTEAFF	TGTGCCAGCAGTTTTCCGACAGGGTATGCCCTGAACACTGAAGCTTTCTTT
TRBJ2-2	TRBV5-5	NA	NA	CASSRPSGGPPGELFF	TGTGCCAGCAGCCGACCCTCGGGTGGGCCTCCTGGGGAGCTGTTTTTT
TRBJ2-7	TRBV4-1	TRBD1	NA	CASSQGDRGSYEQYF	TGCGCCAGCAGCCAAGGGGACAGGGGGTCCTACGAGCAGTACTTC
TRBJ2-6	TRBV7-8	NA	NA	CASASNSGANVLTF	TGTGCCAGCGCCAGCAACTCTGGGGCCAACGTCCTGACTTTC
TRBJ1-1	TRBV6-5	TRBD1	NA	CASSYSLDRGAEAFF	TGTGCCAGCAGTTACTCTCTCGACAGGGGCGCTGAAGCTTTCTTT
TRBJ1-2	TRBV6-1	NA	NA	CASREEQGLGYTF	TGTGCCAGCAGGGAAGAACAGGGCTTGGGCTACACCTTC
TRBJ1-6	TRBV30	NA	NA	CAWSAGVFGSPLHF	TGTGCCTGGAGTGCAGGAGTGTTCGGATCACCCCTCCACTTT
TRBJ2-2	TRBV7-8	NA	NA	CASSFTSNTGELFF	TGTGCCAGCAGCTTCACATCGAACACCGGGGAGCTGTTTTTT
TRBJ2-7	TRBV7-3	TRBD1	NA	CASSQGVGHGQYF	TGTGCCAGCAGCCAGGGGGTCGGTCATGGGCAGTACTTC
TRBJ1-2	TRBV28	NA	NA	CASSAQGSRSYGYTF	TGTGCCAGCAGTGCGCAGGGATCTCGGAGCTATGGCTACACCTTC
TRBJ1-1	TRBV6-1	NA	NA	CASSPGTNTEAFF	TGTGCCAGCAGTCCGGGAACGAACACTGAAGCTTTCTTT
TRBJ2-1	TRBV7-9	TRBD2	NA	CASSILAGVINEQFF	TGTGCCAGCAGCATCCTAGCGGGGGTAATAAATGAGCAGTTCTTC
TRBJ2-1	TRBV7-9	NA	NA	CASSLVTSYNEQFF	TGTGCCAGCAGCTTAGTTACGTCCTACAATGAGCAGTTCTTC
TRBJ1-1	TRBV19	NA	NA	CASSISPASTKEAFF	TGTGCCAGTAGTATATCGCCCGCGTCCACCAAAGAAGCTTTCTTT
TRBJ2-7	TRBV7-9	NA	NA	CASSEDSTLYEQYF	TGTGCCAGCAGCGAGGACTCCACGTTGTACGAGCAGTACTTC
TRBJ2-7	TRBV7-3	TRBD2	NA	CASSPPGGYEQYF	TGTGCCAGCAGTCCCCCCGGGGGGTACGAGCAGTACTTC
TRBJ1-2	TRBV5-6	TRBD1	NA	CASSSTGGGYGYTF	TGTGCCAGCAGCTCTACAGGGGGCGGGTATGGCTACACCTTC
TRBJ2-5	TRBV27	NA	NA	CASSWGVRGETQYF	TGTGCCAGCAGTTGGGGGGTTCGGGGTGAGACCCAGTACTTC
TRBJ2-1	TRBV9	NA	NA	CASNSDDYNEQFF	TGTGCCAGCAATTCGGACGATTACAATGAGCAGTTCTTC
TRBJ2-2	TRBV29-1	TRBD2	NA	CSVRLAGGPGELFF	TGCAGCGTTAGACTAGCGGGGGGGCCCGGGGAGCTGTTTTTT
TRBJ2-1	TRBV7-9	NA	NA	CASSLVMGSYNEQFF	TGTGCCAGCAGCTTAGTCATGGGGAGTTACAATGAGCAGTTCTTC
TRBJ1-2	TRBV18	NA	NA	CASSPLRQGGVYGYTF	TGTGCCAGCTCACCACTCCGGCAGGGAGGCGTCTATGGCTACACCTTC
TRBJ2-1	TRBV6-5	NA	NA	CASSQDTPGWNEQFF	TGTGCCAGCAGTCAAGACACCCCCGGGTGGAATGAGCAGTTCTTC
TRBJ2-1	TRBV2	TRBD2	NA	CASSDALAPLYNEQFF	TGTGCCAGCAGTGATGCACTAGCGCCCTTGTACAATGAGCAGTTCTTC
TRBJ2-7	TRBV4-1	NA	once	CASSQVMEYEQYF	TGCGCCAGCAGCCAAGTGATGGAGTACGAGCAGTACTTC
TRBJ1-2	TRBV12-5	NA	NA	CASGAPVLGTAVGYTF	TGTGCTAGTGGGGCCCCCGTTTTGGGGACTGCCGTCGGCTACACCTTC
TRBJ1-6	TRBV6-5	NA	NA	CASSGFGERGSPLHF	TGTGCCAGCAGTGGATTCGGAGAGCGAGGTTCACCCCTCCACTTT
TRBJ1-2	TRBV4-1	TRBD1	NA	CASSQDLRDSRGGGYTF	TGCGCCAGCAGCCAAGATCTACGGGACAGTCGAGGAGGAGGCTACACCTTC
TRBJ1-5	TRBV10-2	NA	NA	CASSESPGGNQPQHF	TGCGCCAGCAGTGAGTCTCCCGGGGGCAATCAGCCCCAGCATTTT
TRBJ2-1	TRBV6-5	NA	once	CASSWRGNEQFF	TGTGCCAGCAGTTGGCGGGGCAATGAGCAGTTCTTC
TRBJ1-3	TRBV28	NA	NA	CASRSWTDSGNTIYF	TGTGCCAGCAGATCATGGACAGACTCTGGAAACACCATATATTTT
TRBJ2-1	TRBV27	TRBD2	NA	CASSLTGGGYNEQFF	TGTGCCAGCAGTTTAACCGGGGGGGGGTACAATGAGCAGTTCTTC
TRBJ1-2	TRBV18	TRBD1	NA	CASSPRGQAYGYTF	TGTGCCAGCTCACCAAGGGGACAGGCCTATGGCTACACCTTC
TRBJ1-1	TRBV6-1	NA	NA	CASSERTGEAFF	TGTGCCAGCAGTGAAAGAACAGGCGAAGCTTTCTTT
TRBJ2-7	TRBV7-9	NA	NA	CASSPPDLPEQYF	TGTGCCAGCAGCCCCCCAGATTTACCCGAGCAGTACTTC
TRBJ2-2	TRBV19	NA	NA	CASSIGFGELFF	TGTGCCAGTAGTATTGGTTTCGGGGAGCTGTTTTTT
TRBJ1-1	TRBV2	TRBD1	NA	CASYSGTGALNTEAFF	TGTGCCAGTTACTCCGGGACAGGGGCCCTGAACACTGAAGCTTTCTTT